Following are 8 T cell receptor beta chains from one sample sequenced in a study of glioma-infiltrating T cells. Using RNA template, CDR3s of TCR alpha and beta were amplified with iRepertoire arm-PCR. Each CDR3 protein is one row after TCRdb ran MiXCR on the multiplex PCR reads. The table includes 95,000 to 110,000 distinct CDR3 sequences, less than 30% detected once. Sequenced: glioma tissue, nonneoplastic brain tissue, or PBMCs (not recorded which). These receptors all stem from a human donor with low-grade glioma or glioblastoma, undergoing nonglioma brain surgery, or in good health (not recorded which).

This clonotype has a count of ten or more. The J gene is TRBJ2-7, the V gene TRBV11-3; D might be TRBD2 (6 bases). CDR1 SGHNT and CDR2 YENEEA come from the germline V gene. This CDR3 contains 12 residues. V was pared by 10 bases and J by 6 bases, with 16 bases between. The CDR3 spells CANRPRGCEQYF. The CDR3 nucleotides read TGTGCCAACAGACCCCGGGGGTGCGAGCAGTACTTC.

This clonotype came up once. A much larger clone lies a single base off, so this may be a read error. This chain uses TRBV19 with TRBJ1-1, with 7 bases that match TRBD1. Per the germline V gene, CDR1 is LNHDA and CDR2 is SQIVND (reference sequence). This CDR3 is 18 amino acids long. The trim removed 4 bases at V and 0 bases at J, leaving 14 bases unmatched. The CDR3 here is CASSTSPIQGYMNTEAFF. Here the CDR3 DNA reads TGTGCCAGTAGTACGTCCCCTATACAGGGGTACATGAACACTGAAGCTTTCTTT. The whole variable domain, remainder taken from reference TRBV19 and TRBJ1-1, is DGGITQSPKYLFRKEGQNVTLSCEQNLNHDAMYWYRQDPGQGLRLIYYSQIVNDFQKGDIAEGYSVSREKKESFPLTVTSAQKNPTAFYLCASSTSPIQGYMNTEAFFGQGTRLTVV.

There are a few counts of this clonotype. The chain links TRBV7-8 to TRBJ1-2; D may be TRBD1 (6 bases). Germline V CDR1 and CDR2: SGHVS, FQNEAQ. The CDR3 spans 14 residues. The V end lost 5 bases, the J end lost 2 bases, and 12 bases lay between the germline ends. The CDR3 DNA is TGTGCCAGCAGCAACCACAGGGCGAACTATGGCTACACCTTC. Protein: CASSNHRANYGYTF.

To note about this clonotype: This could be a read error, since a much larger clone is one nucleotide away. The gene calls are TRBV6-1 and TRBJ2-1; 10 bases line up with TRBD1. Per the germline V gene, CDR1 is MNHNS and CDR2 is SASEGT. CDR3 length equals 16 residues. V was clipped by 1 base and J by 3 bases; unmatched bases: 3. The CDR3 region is CASSEEGTGVYNEQFF. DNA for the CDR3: TGTGCCAGCAGTGAAGAAGGGACAGGGGTCTACAATGAGCAGTTCTTC.

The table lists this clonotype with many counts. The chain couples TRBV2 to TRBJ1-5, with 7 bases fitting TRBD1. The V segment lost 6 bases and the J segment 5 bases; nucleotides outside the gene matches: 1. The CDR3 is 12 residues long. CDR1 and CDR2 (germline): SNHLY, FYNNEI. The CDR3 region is CASSGTDQPQHF. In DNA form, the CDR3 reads TGTGCCAGCAGCGGGACAGATCAGCCCCAGCATTTT.

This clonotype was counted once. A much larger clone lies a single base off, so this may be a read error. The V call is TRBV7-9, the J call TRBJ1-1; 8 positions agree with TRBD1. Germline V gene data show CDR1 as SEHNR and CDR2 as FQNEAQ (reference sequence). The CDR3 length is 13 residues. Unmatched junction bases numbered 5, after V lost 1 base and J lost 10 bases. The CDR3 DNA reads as TGTGCCAGCAGCTTAGTACAGGGGGAGAGAGCTTTCTTT. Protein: CASSLVQGERAFF.

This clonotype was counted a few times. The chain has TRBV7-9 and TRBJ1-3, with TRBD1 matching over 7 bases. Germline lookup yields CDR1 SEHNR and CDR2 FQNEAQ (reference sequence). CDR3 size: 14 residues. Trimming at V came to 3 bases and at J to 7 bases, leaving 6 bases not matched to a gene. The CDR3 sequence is CASSFPGTVNTIYF. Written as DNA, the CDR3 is TGTGCCAGCAGCTTCCCCGGGACAGTGAACACCATATATTTT.

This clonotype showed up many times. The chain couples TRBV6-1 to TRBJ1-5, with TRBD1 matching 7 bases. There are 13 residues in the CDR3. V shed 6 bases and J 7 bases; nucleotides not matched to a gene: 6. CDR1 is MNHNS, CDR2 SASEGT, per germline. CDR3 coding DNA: TGTGCCAGCAGACAGGGGATCGACCAGCCCCAGCATTTT. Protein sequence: CASRQGIDQPQHF.